This is a list of T cell receptor beta chains from one sample in a study of ipilimumab plus nivolumab after autologous stem cell transplantation. Only in-frame clones appear in the TCRdb table, and some are missing; sequencing was by immunoSEQ multiplex PCR. The sample lists fewer than 20,000 clones; about three quarters were seen once. This sample comprised PBMCs, obtained in a trial of ipilimumab plus nivolumab as post-transplant consolidation. All receptors come from a male donor with diffuse large B-cell lymphoma. Each CDR3 is given with its conserved first and last residue. D genes are given only for firm matches. Clone sizes are given selectively: once, few, many, or a class where the clone is expanded.

NA,16,TRBV7-6,NA,TRBJ2-7,TGTGCCAGCAGCCCCCAAGGTGGGGCGATCTCCTACGAGCAGTACTTC,CASSPQGGAISYEQYF
NA,12,TRBV7-3,NA,TRBJ1-5,TGTGCCAGCAGCTTAGTGGGAGGGGGCCAGCATTTT,CASSLVGGGQHF
TRBD1,15,TRBV7-3,NA,TRBJ2-3,TGTGCCAGCAGCCCTTTGGGACAGAACACAGATACGCAGTATTTT,CASSPLGQNTDTQYF
NA,14,TRBV2,NA,TRBJ1-6,TGTGCCAGCGGATCCAGCGGAGGAAATTCACCCCTCCACTTT,CASGSSGGNSPLHF
NA,12,TRBV30,NA,TRBJ1-1,TGTGCCTGGACTGAGGGGAGAGCTGAAGCTTTCTTT,CAWTEGRAEAFF
TRBD1,16,TRBV29-1,NA,TRBJ2-7,TGCAGCGTCCGCGGGGGACAGGGGACCTTCTCCTACGAGCAGTACTTC,CSVRGGQGTFSYEQYF
NA,11,TRBV7-3,NA,TRBJ2-1,TGTGCCAGCAGCTTGATTAATGAGCAGTTCTTC,CASSLINEQFF
NA,16,TRBV12-2,NA,TRBJ2-1,TGTGCAAGTCGCGGTCGGGGGTTAGCGGGCCTCAATGAGCAGTTCTTC,CASRGRGLAGLNEQFF
NA,13,TRBV7-2,NA,TRBJ2-3,TGTGCCAGCAGCCCCTGGGGTAGGGATACGCAGTATTTT,CASSPWGRDTQYF
NA,14,TRBV11-2,NA,TRBJ2-3,TGTGCCAGCAGCTCCAGGGGTATGGCAGATACGCAGTATTTT,CASSSRGMADTQYF
NA,13,TRBV7-3,NA,TRBJ2-7,TGTGCCAGCAGCTTAGCTCCTACCTACGAGCAGTACTTC,CASSLAPTYEQYF
NA,12,TRBV2,many,TRBJ1-3,TGTGCCAGCAGTGAAGAAGTGAGCACCATATATTTT,CASSEEVSTIYF
TRBD1,13,TRBV6-1,NA,TRBJ2-7,TGTGCCAGCAGTAGGGACAGGGCCTACGAGCAGTACTTC,CASSRDRAYEQYF
NA,16,TRBV5-1,NA,TRBJ2-3,TGCGCCAGCAGCTTGGCCGGGGGACGGGACACAGATACGCAGTATTTT,CASSLAGGRDTDTQYF
NA,16,TRBV5-6,few,TRBJ2-7,TGTGCCAGCAGCTTTTCCGGACTCGAATTCACCTACGAGCAGTACTTC,CASSFSGLEFTYEQYF
NA,16,TRBV5-6,NA,TRBJ1-4,TGTGCCAGCAGCTCCTCGCGAGGGGGGTTTTTCGAAAAACTGTTTTTT,CASSSSRGGFFEKLFF
NA,14,TRBV15,NA,TRBJ1-3,TGTGCCACCAAAGAGGAAGTGGGTGGAAACACCATATATTTT,CATKEEVGGNTIYF
TRBD2,17,TRBV28,NA,TRBJ2-1,TGTGCCAGCAGTTTATCCTCCCCCGGGAGGGCAAACAATGAGCAGTTCTTC,CASSLSSPGRANNEQFF
TRBD2,17,TRBV5-1,NA,TRBJ2-1,TGCGCCAGCAGCTTGGTTGCTAGCGGGAGGGTTGACAATGAGCAGTTCTTC,CASSLVASGRVDNEQFF
NA,11,TRBV20-1,NA,TRBJ1-4,TGCAATGCTAGATTTAACGAAAAACTGTTTTTT,CNARFNEKLFF
NA,17,TRBV5-4,NA,TRBJ2-2,TGTGCCAGCAGGAAGTGGGGGGGCCCCTCCCTCACCGGGGAGCTGTTTTTT,CASRKWGGPSLTGELFF
TRBD2,14,TRBV7-3,NA,TRBJ2-1,TGTGCCAGCAGCCGGACTAGCGGGAGTAATGAGCAGTTCTTC,CASSRTSGSNEQFF
TRBD1,15,TRBV5-1,few,TRBJ2-1,TGCGCCAGCACCAAAGGGACAGGGGTTTCGAATGAGCAGTTCTTC,CASTKGTGVSNEQFF
NA,13,TRBV11-3,many,TRBJ2-7,TGTGCCAGCAGCCCCGGGGCCTCCTACGAGCAGTACTTC,CASSPGASYEQYF
NA,15,TRBV6-1,once,TRBJ1-2,TGTGCCAGCAGTGAAGGGACACAGGGCCTCTATGGCTACACCTTC,CASSEGTQGLYGYTF
TRBD2,15,TRBV28,once,TRBJ2-7,TGTGCCAGCAGTCCTGTAGCGGGAGCGCCCTACGAGCAGTACTTC,CASSPVAGAPYEQYF
NA,14,TRBV9,medium-sized,TRBJ1-1,TGTGCCAGCAGCGTAGAGATTATGAACACTGAAGCTTTCTTT,CASSVEIMNTEAFF
TRBD1,13,TRBV29-1,NA,TRBJ2-5,TGCAGCGTGGGACAGGGGGCGGGAAAGACCCAGTACTTC,CSVGQGAGKTQYF
NA,15,TRBV5-1,NA,TRBJ2-1,TGCGCCAGCAGCTTGGCTACCATGGGCGTCGATGAGCAGTTCTTC,CASSLATMGVDEQFF
TRBD2,13,TRBV13,NA,TRBJ2-7,TGTGCCAGCAGCCCTGCGGGGGCCTACGAGCAGTACTTC,CASSPAGAYEQYF
TRBD1,15,TRBV5-1,NA,TRBJ1-6,TGCGCCAGCAGCTTCCTGGGACAGGGTAATTCACCCCTCCACTTT,CASSFLGQGNSPLHF
TRBD2,16,TRBV25-1,NA,TRBJ2-1,TGTGCCAGCAGTGACCAGACGGGAGGGTCCTACAATGAGCAGTTCTTC,CASSDQTGGSYNEQFF
NA,15,TRBV11-3,NA,TRBJ1-3,TGTGCCAGCAGCTTAGGCCAAACCTCTGGAAACACCATATATTTT,CASSLGQTSGNTIYF
NA,15,TRBV19,NA,TRBJ2-1,TGTGCCAGTAGTATAGCGGGAGCGGGTCTCAATGAGCAGTTCTTC,CASSIAGAGLNEQFF
NA,13,TRBV6-1,NA,TRBJ2-3,TGTGCCAGCACGCCAGGGGGGACAGATACGCAGTATTTT,CASTPGGTDTQYF
NA,14,TRBV19,few,TRBJ2-2,TGTGCCAGTAGGGGCAGAGCTAGCGAAGGGGAGCTGTTTTTT,CASRGRASEGELFF
NA,14,TRBV2,NA,TRBJ1-2,TGTGCCAGCAGTCGTATGGCACAGAACTATGGCTACACCTTC,CASSRMAQNYGYTF